Below, 11 T cell receptor beta chains from the same sample are listed, as sequenced in a study (dated by TCRdb to the mid-2010s). Receptors were amplified or captured by 5' RACE. Sequencing took place on an Illumina MiSeq. TCRdb passed the public sequencing reads through fastp at Q25 and MiXCR, retaining productive beta sequences. Identical CDR3 proteins give one entry, which carries the most common genes and DNA. Across this sample there are 50,000 to 80,000 distinct CDR3 sequences, with about 22% seen only once. 2.9% of the sample is taken by the ten largest. Source material: memory CD4+ T cells sorted from a lymph node. The cell subset or site label here, explained by the study, means: memory CD4+ T cells, CD4+CD45RO+CD25-. Receptors were obtained from a female donor with breast cancer.

On this clonotype: Sequence at one end of the junction differs from germline and may be a read error. The gene calls are TRBV3-1 and TRBJ2-5, with D tentatively TRBD1 or TRBD2 (5 bases each). This CDR3 comprises 14 residues. In germline, CDR1 is LGHDT, CDR2 YNNKEL (reference sequence). The chain's CDR3 is CASSQFLGAETPYF. The CDR3 coding sequence is TGTGCCAGCAGCCAATTTCTCGGGGCAGAGACCCCGTACTTC.

In regard to this clonotype: The final CDR3 position lacks the conserved phenylalanine or tryptophan, pointing to a likely read error. V gene TRBV20-1 combines with J gene TRBJ1-3; D not resolved. This CDR3 comprises 13 residues. Germline V CDR1 and CDR2: DFQATT, SNEGSKA (reference sequence). V dropped 6 bases and J dropped 9 bases, with 18 bases sitting between them. DNA for the CDR3: TGCAGTGCACCGTATTCTTCGGAGGGCACCATATATTCT. This encodes CSAPYSSEGTIYS.

There are many counts of this clonotype. The chain couples TRBV20-1 to TRBJ2-7; TRBD2 agrees at 13 bases. CDR3 size: 14 residues. CDR1 is DFQATT, CDR2 SNEGSKA, per germline (reference sequence). The V and J ends lost 5 bases and 7 bases, in that order; junction bases with no gene match: 8. DNA for the CDR3: TGCAGTGCTCGCCCGGGACTAGCGGGGCAAGAGCAGTACTTC. Translation: CSARPGLAGQEQYF.

The chain recombines TRBV27 with TRBJ1-1, with D possibly matching TRBD1 (5 bases). CDR1 and CDR2 (germline): MNHEY, SMNVEV (reference sequence). This CDR3 comprises 19 residues. With 1 base removed from V and 4 bases from J, the gap between germline ends came to 25 bases. The CDR3 DNA reads as TGTGCCAGCAGTTTATATGGGGTTCGATTTGTTCGAAGGGGCACTGAAGCTTTCTTT. Its translation is CASSLYGVRFVRRGTEAFF.

J is TRBJ2-4 and V is TRBV6-1, with D maybe TRBD2 (5 bases). There are 18 residues in the CDR3. The V end lost 4 bases, the J end lost 0 bases, and 19 bases lay between the germline ends. CDR1 is MNHNS and CDR2 is SASEGT in the germline V gene. The CDR3 bases are TGTGCCAGCAGTGTGTTCCGAGGGCAGGATGGAGCCAAAAACATTCAGTACTTC. Translating it yields CASSVFRGQDGAKNIQYF.

The CDR3 DNA is TGTGCCACCACGGGACAGAGCTCCTACGAGCAGTACTTC. This translates into CATTGQSSYEQYF. This rearrangement joins TRBV6-1 to TRBJ2-7; TRBD1 matches at 7 bases. The CDR3 is made up of 13 amino acids. V shed 10 bases, J shed 0 bases, and the junction held 6 bases outside the gene matches. Per germline, CDR1 MNHNS and CDR2 SASEGT.

This clonotype occurred a few times. This sequence joins TRBV18 and TRBJ2-1; 11 bases fit TRBD2. The CDR3 covers 16 residues. V shed 3 bases and J 6 bases; nucleotides not matched to a gene: 7. Germline V gives CDR1 KGHSH, CDR2 LQKENI. CDR3 nucleotides: TGTGCCAGCTCACCCACCACTAGCGGGAGAATCAATGAGCAGTTCTTC. Amino acids: CASSPTTSGRINEQFF.

This chain links TRBV19 with TRBJ1-2; possible D gene TRBD1, 5 bases. The CDR3 length is 16 residues. Trimming left V 4 bases short and J 6 bases short, with 21 bases between. The germline V gene has CDR1 LNHDA and CDR2 SQIVND (reference sequence). Written as DNA, the CDR3 is TGTGCCAGTAGTACCAACCCCGGGACTTACGGGAATGGCTACACCTTC. This codes for CASSTNPGTYGNGYTF.

The rearrangement joins TRBV5-1 to TRBJ2-2; TRBD1 agrees at 9 bases. The CDR3 length is 16 residues. J gave up 3 bases and V 3 bases, and 6 bases lay outside the gene matches. CDR1 and CDR2 (germline): SGHRS, YFSETQ. The DNA of the CDR3 is TGCGCCAGCAGCTACACAGGGGGCCGGGACACCGGGGAGCTGTTTTTT. It codes for CASSYTGGRDTGELFF.

This clonotype came up a few times. V is TRBV18 and J is TRBJ2-7; a possible D gene is TRBD1 (6 bases). This CDR3 is 15 amino acids long. Looked up from germline, CDR1 is KGHSH and CDR2 is LQKENI. Trimming took 3 bases from V and 0 from J, leaving 12 bases between them. This CDR3 is CASSPSGTNSYEQYF. DNA of the CDR3: TGTGCCAGCTCACCGTCCGGGACAAACTCCTACGAGCAGTACTTC.

The V and J genes are TRBV7-3 and TRBJ1-1; D uncertain. Trimming took off 2 bases at V and 1 base at J, with 5 bases between the two ends. The CDR3 has 13 residues. From germline, CDR1 is SGHTA and CDR2 FQGTGA. The DNA for the CDR3 is TGTGCCAGCAGCTTAGAGGCGAACACTGAAGCTTTCTTT. This codes for CASSLEANTEAFF.